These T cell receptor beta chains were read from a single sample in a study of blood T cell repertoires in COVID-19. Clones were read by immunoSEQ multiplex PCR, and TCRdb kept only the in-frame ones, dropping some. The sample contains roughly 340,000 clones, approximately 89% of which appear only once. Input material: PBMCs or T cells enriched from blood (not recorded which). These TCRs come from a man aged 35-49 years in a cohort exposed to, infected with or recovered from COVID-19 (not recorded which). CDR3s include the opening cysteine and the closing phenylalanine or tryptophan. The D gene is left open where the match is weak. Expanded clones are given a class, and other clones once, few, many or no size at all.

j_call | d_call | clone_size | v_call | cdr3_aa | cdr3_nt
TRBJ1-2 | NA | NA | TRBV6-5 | CASSAGNNYGYTF | TGTGCCAGCAGCGCAGGAAATAACTATGGCTACACCTTC
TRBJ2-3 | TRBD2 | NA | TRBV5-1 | CASSLIAGEGTDTQYF | TGCGCCAGCAGCTTAATAGCGGGAGAAGGTACAGATACGCAGTATTTT
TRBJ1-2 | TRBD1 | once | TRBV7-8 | CASSPIGTGGGSSVVYTF | TGTGCCAGCAGCCCGATAGGGACAGGGGGCGGCTCTAGTGTAGTCTACACCTTC
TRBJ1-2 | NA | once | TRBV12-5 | CASGLAGGGLTGYTF | TGTGCTAGTGGTTTGGCGGGGGGCGGATTGACTGGCTACACCTTC
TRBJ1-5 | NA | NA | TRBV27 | CASSLNRDSNQPQHF | TGTGCCAGCAGCTTAAACAGAGATAGCAATCAGCCCCAGCATTTT
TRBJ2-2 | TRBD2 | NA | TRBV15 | CATSKGLAGTGELFF | TGTGCCACCAGCAAAGGACTAGCGGGAACCGGGGAGCTGTTTTTT
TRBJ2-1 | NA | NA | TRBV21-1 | CASTNTTYSVGIF | TGTGCCAGCACCAATACTACCTACTCGGTCGGGATCTTC
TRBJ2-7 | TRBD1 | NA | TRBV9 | CASSVGTVSSYEQYF | TGTGCCAGCAGCGTGGGGACAGTCAGCTCCTACGAGCAGTACTTC
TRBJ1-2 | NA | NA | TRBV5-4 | CASSLAEGPNYGYTF | TGTGCCAGCAGCTTGGCGGAGGGGCCCAACTATGGCTACACCTTC
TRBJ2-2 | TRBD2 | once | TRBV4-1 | CASSQDLSLARTTGELFF | TGCGCCAGCAGCCAAGACTTATCACTAGCGCGTACTACCGGGGAGCTGTTTTTT
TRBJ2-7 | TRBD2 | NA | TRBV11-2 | CASSLGGERSYEQYF | TGTGCCAGCAGCTTGGGGGGGGAGAGGTCCTACGAGCAGTACTTC
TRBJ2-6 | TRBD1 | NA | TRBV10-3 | CAIIDAGGAVSGANVLTF | TGTGCCATCATTGACGCAGGGGGCGCTGTCTCTGGGGCCAACGTCCTGACTTTC
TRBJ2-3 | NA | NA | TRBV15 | CATSVAPSTDTQYF | TGTGCCACCAGCGTAGCGCCTAGCACAGATACGCAGTATTTT
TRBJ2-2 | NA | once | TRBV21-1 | CASSYLVNTGELFF | TGTGCCAGCAGCTATCTAGTAAACACCGGGGAGCTGTTTTTT
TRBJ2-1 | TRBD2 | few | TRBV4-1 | CASSQRLAGYNEQFF | TGCGCCAGCAGCCAACGCCTAGCGGGCTACAATGAGCAGTTCTTC
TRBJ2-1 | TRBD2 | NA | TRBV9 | CASGGPETSGRAEGSYNEQFF | TGTGCCAGCGGGGGTCCCGAGACTAGCGGGAGGGCCGAGGGGTCTTACAATGAGCAGTTCTTC
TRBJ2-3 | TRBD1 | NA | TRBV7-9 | CASSARTGSTDTQYF | TGTGCCAGCAGCGCGAGGACAGGGAGCACAGATACGCAGTATTTT
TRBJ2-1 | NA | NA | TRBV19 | CASRGRTYNEQFF | TGTGCCAGTAGGGGGAGGACCTACAATGAGCAGTTCTTC
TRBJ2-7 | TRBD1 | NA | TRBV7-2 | CASSFPDRSSYEQYF | TGTGCCAGCAGCTTCCCGGACAGGAGCTCCTACGAGCAGTACTTC
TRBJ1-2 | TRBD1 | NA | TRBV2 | CASSGRTGVDGYTF | TGTGCCAGCAGCGGAAGAACAGGGGTGGATGGCTACACCTTC
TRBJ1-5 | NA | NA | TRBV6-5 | CASRVQVNQPQHF | TGTGCCAGCAGGGTGCAGGTCAATCAGCCCCAGCATTTT
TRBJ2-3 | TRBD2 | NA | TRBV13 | CASSLAVGGRADTQYF | TGTGCCAGCAGCTTAGCTGTAGGCGGGAGGGCAGATACGCAGTATTTT
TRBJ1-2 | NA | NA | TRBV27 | CASSLGAENGYTF | TGTGCCAGCAGTTTGGGGGCAGAGAATGGCTACACCTTC
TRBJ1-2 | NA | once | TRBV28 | CASSTPGGGYTF | TGTGCCAGCAGTACGCCCGGGGGGGGCTACACCTTC
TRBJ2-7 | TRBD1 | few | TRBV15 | CATGVLGTVTYEQYF | TGTGCCACCGGAGTCTTGGGGACAGTAACCTACGAGCAGTACTTC
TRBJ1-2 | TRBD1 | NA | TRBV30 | CAWSAGQGGGYGYTF | TGTGCCTGGAGTGCCGGACAGGGCGGTGGCTATGGCTACACCTTC
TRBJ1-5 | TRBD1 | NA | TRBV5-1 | CASSPSGQEGPQHF | TGCGCCAGCAGCCCTTCGGGACAGGAGGGGCCCCAGCATTTT
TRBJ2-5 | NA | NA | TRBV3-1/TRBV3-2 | CASSPRGETQYF | TGTGCCAGCAGTCCACGGGGGGAGACCCAGTACTTC
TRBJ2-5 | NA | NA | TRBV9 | CASSVALAQETQYF | TGTGCCAGCAGCGTAGCTTTAGCCCAAGAGACCCAGTACTTC
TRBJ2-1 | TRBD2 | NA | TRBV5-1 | CASSLLAGEYNEQFF | TGCGCCAGCAGCTTGCTAGCGGGAGAGTACAATGAGCAGTTCTTC
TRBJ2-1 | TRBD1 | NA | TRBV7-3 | CASSFDRDEQFF | TGTGCCAGCAGCTTCGACAGGGATGAGCAGTTCTTC
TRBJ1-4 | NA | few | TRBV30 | CAWSVSGGSLNEKLFF | TGTGCCTGGAGTGTATCGGGGGGGTCCCTTAATGAAAAACTGTTTTTT
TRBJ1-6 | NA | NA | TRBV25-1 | CASSENRPYNSPLHF | TGTGCCAGCAGTGAAAACAGGCCCTACAATTCACCCCTCCACTTT
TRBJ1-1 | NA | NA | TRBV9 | CASSTGGGTEAFF | TGTGCCAGCAGCACGGGGGGTGGAACTGAAGCTTTCTTT
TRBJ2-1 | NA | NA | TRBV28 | CASSPLSSYNEQFF | TGTGCCAGCAGCCCCCTAAGCTCCTACAATGAGCAGTTCTTC
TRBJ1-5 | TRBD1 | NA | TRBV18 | CASSPPGTDNQPQHF | TGTGCCAGCTCACCACCCGGGACAGACAATCAGCCCCAGCATTTT
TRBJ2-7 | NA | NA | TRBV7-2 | CASSLVALSSYEQYF | TGTGCCAGCAGCTTAGTAGCACTGAGCTCCTACGAGCAGTACTTC